The T cell receptor (beta chain) described here comes from a study of T cell repertoires in cytomegalovirus infection (dated by TCRdb to the late 2010s). Background for the entire study: Donor HLA type was relevant to the analysis, as public TCR beta signatures indicated carriage of CMV infection together with the matching HLA type.

TCRdb records Illumina HiSeq 1500 as the sequencer. TCRdb cleaned the public reads at Q25 with fastp, built clones with MiXCR and kept in-frame beta chains. Every entry covers one CDR3 protein and lists the most common genes and DNA from its rows. This sample has about 460,000 distinct CDR3 sequences in its table, and approximately 11% of those were observed once. Roughly a tenth of the sample is taken by the ten largest. What the research found in general, with its limitations: Cumulative frequency of public TCR beta family members discriminated carriers of CMV infection plus the relevant HLA type in this cohort and an independent roughly 330-donor cohort. In the ex vivo response, HLA-C-restricted CMV-specific TCR beta clonotypes were dominant, and in two of eight donors the single most frequent clonotype came from this HLA-C-restricted group.

Worth noting for this clonotype: It lacks a known antigen. A read error may be the cause here, since a much bigger clone is one base away.

The CDR3 runs 15 residues from the cysteine to the phenylalanine. The only DNA kept is the CDR3, 45 bases in frame from the first base. V drops 1 base and J drops 10 bases, leaving 19 bases in between. The germline V gene sets CDR1 to SNHLY and CDR2 to FYNNEI. The sequence was obtained from a human donor in good health (CMV status not recorded). Some clones in this sample may be carry-over from other donors' samples. Sequencing was performed on PBMCs. The sequence links TRBV2 to TRBJ1-2; the D gene is not confidently resolved. The bases read TGTGCCAGCAGTGAAGAACCGAGGACCCATGTAGCCTACACCTTC. Protein translation: CASSEEPRTHVAYTF.